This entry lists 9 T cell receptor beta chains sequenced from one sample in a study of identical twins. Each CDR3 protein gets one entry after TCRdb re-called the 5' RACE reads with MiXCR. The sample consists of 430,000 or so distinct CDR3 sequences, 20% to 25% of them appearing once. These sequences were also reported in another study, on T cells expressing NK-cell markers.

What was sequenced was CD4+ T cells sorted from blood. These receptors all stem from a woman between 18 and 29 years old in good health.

This CDR3 reads CASSPPGWVNTEAFF. DNA of the CDR3: TGTGCCAGCTCACCGCCTGGATGGGTGAACACTGAAGCTTTCTTT. This rearrangement joins TRBV18 to TRBJ1-1; D gene unclear. The CDR3 consists of 15 residues. CDR1 is KGHSH and CDR2 is LQKENI in the germline V gene. V was shortened by 3 bases and J by 0 bases, with 11 bases between the two germline ends.

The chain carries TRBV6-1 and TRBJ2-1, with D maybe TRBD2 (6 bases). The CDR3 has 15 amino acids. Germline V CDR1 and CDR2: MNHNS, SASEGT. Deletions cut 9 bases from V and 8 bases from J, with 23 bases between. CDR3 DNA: TGTGCCAGTCGGGCCGAGACTAGTGTCTTCGATGAGCAGTTCTTC. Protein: CASRAETSVFDEQFF.

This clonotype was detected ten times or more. The CDR3 nucleotides are TGCGCCACAAGACGAGGATTGGGTGAGCAGTTCTTC. Its protein is CATRRGLGEQFF. The chain carries TRBV5-1 and TRBJ2-1; D not certain. The CDR3 has 12 residues. Germline V gene sequence: CDR1 SGHRS, CDR2 YFSETQ. V lost 9 bases to trimming and J lost 9 bases, with 16 bases between them.

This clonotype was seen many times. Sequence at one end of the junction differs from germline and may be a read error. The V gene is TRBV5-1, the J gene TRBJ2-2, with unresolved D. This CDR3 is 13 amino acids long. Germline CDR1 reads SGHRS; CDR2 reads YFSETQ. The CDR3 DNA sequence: TGTGCCAGCAGCTTGACGAACACCGGGGAGCTGTTTTTT. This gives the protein CASSLTNTGELFF. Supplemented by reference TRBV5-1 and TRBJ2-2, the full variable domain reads KAGVTQTPRYLIKTRGQQVTLSCSPISGHRSVSWYQQTPGQGLQFLFEYFSETQRNKGNFPGRFSGRQFSNSRSEMNVSTLELGDSALYLCASSLTNTGELFFGEGSRLTVL.

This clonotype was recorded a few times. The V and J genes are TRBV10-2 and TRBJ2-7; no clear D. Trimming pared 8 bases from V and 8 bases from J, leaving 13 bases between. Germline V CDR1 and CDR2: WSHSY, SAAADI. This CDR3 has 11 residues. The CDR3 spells CASAGAVQQYF. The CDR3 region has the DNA TGCGCCAGCGCCGGCGCGGTGCAGCAGTACTTC.

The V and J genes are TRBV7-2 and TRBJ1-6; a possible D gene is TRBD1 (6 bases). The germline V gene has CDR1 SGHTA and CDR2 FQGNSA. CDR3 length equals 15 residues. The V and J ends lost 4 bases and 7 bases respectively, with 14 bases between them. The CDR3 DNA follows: TGTGCCAGCAGCTCGTACAGGGTGATGAATTCACCCCTCCACTTT. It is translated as CASSSYRVMNSPLHF.

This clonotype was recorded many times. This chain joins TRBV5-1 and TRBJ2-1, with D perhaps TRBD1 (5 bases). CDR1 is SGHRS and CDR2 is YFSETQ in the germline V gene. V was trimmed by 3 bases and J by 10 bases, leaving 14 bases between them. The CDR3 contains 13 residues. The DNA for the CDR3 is TGCGCCAGCAGCTCGGCTCAGGGATTCGAGCAGTTCTTC. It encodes CASSSAQGFEQFF.

The CDR3 nucleotides read TGTGCCAGCAGTGTCGACAGTGAAGCTTTCTTT. It encodes CASSVDSEAFF. This chain connects TRBV6-1 to TRBJ1-1; weak D call: TRBD1 (5 bases). This CDR3 is built from 11 residues. In germline, CDR1 is MNHNS, CDR2 SASEGT. The V and J ends lost 4 bases and 7 bases respectively, with 7 bases between them.

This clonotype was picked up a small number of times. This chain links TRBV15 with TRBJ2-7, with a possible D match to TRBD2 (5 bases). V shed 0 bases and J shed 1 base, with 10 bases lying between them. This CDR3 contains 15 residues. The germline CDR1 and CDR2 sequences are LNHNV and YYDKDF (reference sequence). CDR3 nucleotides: TGTGCCACCAGCAGAGATCCCGGGATTTCCTACGAGCAGTACTTC. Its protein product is CATSRDPGISYEQYF.